One sample yielded the 22 T cell receptor beta chains listed below, sequenced in a study of T-cell reconstitution after alpha-beta-depleted transplantation in children. Preparation of the TCRbeta library involved a method that used unique molecular identifiers. One entry per CDR3 protein results from TCRdb running MiXCR on the PCR reads. Counted here are 110,000 or so distinct CDR3 sequences, around 6.4% occurring once; the ten biggest clones make up roughly 23%. The input for sequencing was PBMCs, mostly from graft donor cells, taken 360 days after TCRalphabeta/CD19-depleted stem cell transplant. All receptors come from a male patient between 2 and 10 years old who had a stem cell transplant for acute lymphoblastic leukemia, so the T cells may come from the graft donor.

The gene calls are TRBV27 and TRBJ2-7; a possible D gene is TRBD2 (6 bases). From germline, CDR1 is MNHEY and CDR2 SMNVEV (reference sequence). The CDR3 contains 16 residues. Deletions cut 4 bases from V and 2 bases from J, with 18 bases between. CDR3: CASSSPRGGRTYEQYF. For the CDR3, the DNA is TGTGCCAGCAGTTCCCCCCGCGGAGGGAGGACCTACGAGCAGTACTTC.

This clonotype was observed a few times. The chain is built from TRBV9 and TRBJ2-1, with 10 positions matching TRBD2. The CDR3 has 14 residues. With 4 bases clipped from V and 9 bases from J, the junction kept 7 bases outside the gene matches. Germline CDR1 is SGDLS and CDR2 is YYNGEE. The CDR3 DNA is TGTGCCAGCAGCTCTAGCGGGAGTCTTGGTGAGCAGTTCTTC. Translating it yields CASSSSGSLGEQFF.

This clonotype was counted at least ten times. This rearrangement joins TRBV6-5 to TRBJ2-2; 12 bases are shared with TRBD1. V was clipped by 3 bases and J by 7 bases; unmatched bases: 3. CDR1 MNHEY and CDR2 SVGAGI come from the germline V gene. The CDR3 loop spans 15 amino acids. CDR3: CASSYGTGGNGELFF. The CDR3, as DNA: TGTGCCAGCAGTTATGGGACAGGGGGCAACGGGGAGCTGTTTTTT.

This clonotype occurred many times. The chain employs TRBV10-2 and TRBJ2-2; 13 bases agree with TRBD2. This CDR3 contains 17 residues. Germline assignment: CDR1 WSHSY and CDR2 SAAADI. V was pared by 6 bases and J by 5 bases, with 9 bases of the junction left unmatched. The CDR3 loop reads CASSPGLAGILTGELFF. Written as DNA, the CDR3 is TGCGCCAGCAGCCCGGGACTAGCGGGGATATTAACCGGGGAGCTGTTTTTT.

This clonotype came up many times. The chain couples TRBV14 to TRBJ2-5; D call uncertain. This CDR3 has 13 amino acids. The germline gives CDR1 SGHDN, CDR2 FVKESK. V lost 4 bases and J lost 8, with 14 bases in between. CDR3 sequence reads: CASSRGTYFTQYF. CDR3 in DNA: TGTGCCAGCAGCCGGGGAACTTACTTCACCCAGTACTTC.

This clonotype was recorded at least ten times. The chain carries TRBV9 and TRBJ2-2, with D tentatively TRBD2 (6 bases). V lost 3 bases to trimming and J lost 5 bases, with 14 bases between them. The V gene's germline CDR1 is SGDLS and CDR2 YYNGEE. The CDR3 loop spans 15 amino acids. CDR3 sequence (DNA): TGTGCCAGCAGCGCGTTCCCCGGGGGAACCGGGGAGCTGTTTTTT. Its translation is CASSAFPGGTGELFF. The full variable domain, its missing parts supplied by reference TRBV9 and TRBJ2-2, is DSGVTQTPKHLITATGQRVTLRCSPRSGDLSVYWYQQSLDQGLQFLIQYYNGEERAKGNILERFSAQQFPDLHSELNLSSLELGDSALYFCASSAFPGGTGELFFGEGSRLTVL.

This clonotype has ten or more counts. The chain recombines TRBV12-3 or TRBV12-4 with TRBJ2-7; 10 nucleotides match TRBD1. V dropped 6 bases and J dropped 5; count of bases not matched to a gene: 10. The CDR3 totals 15 residues. CDR3 in DNA: TGTGCCAGCAGCCCGACCGGGACAGGGGCCCACGAGCAGTACTTC. This translates into CASSPTGTGAHEQYF.

This clonotype was seen many times. The CDR3 DNA follows: TGCAGTGCTCGAGGGGGCTACAATGAGCAGTTCTTC. Translating gives CSARGGYNEQFF. This rearrangement joins TRBV20-1 to TRBJ2-1; D possibly corresponds to TRBD1 (6 bases). The CDR3 covers 12 residues. V shed 5 bases and J shed 3 bases, with 8 bases lying between them. CDR1 and CDR2 from the germline V gene are DFQATT and SNEGSKA (reference sequence).

This sequence joins TRBV9 and TRBJ2-1; 8 positions agree with TRBD2. V lost 0 bases to trimming and J lost 2 bases; unmatched junction nucleotides: 4. The CDR3 consists of 16 residues. CDR1 SGDLS and CDR2 YYNGEE come from the germline V gene. The DNA for the CDR3 is TGTGCCAGCAGCGTAGAGAGTAGCGGGGCCTACAATGAGCAGTTCTTC. Translation: CASSVESSGAYNEQFF.

The gene calls are TRBV4-2 and TRBJ2-2; TRBD2 aligns across 7 bases. V was pared by 0 bases and J by 5 bases, with 9 bases of the junction left unmatched. Per the germline V gene, CDR1 is LGHNA and CDR2 is YNFKEQ. The CDR3 totals 17 residues. CDR3 sequence reads: CASSQDGGRALTGELFF. CDR3 sequence (DNA): TGTGCCAGCAGCCAAGATGGAGGGAGGGCCCTAACCGGGGAGCTGTTTTTT.

This clonotype was seen repeatedly, ten times or more. The V call is TRBV11-2, the J call TRBJ2-2; D call uncertain. From germline, CDR1 is SGHAT and CDR2 FQNNGV. V gave up 3 bases and J gave up 1 base, with 12 bases separating them. CDR3 length equals 16 residues. The CDR3 protein is CASSFLTPENTGELFF. DNA for the CDR3: TGTGCCAGCAGCTTCCTAACTCCCGAGAACACCGGGGAGCTGTTTTTT. Looking up the rest from reference TRBV11-2 and TRBJ2-2 gives the full variable domain: EAGVAQSPRYKIIEKRQSVAFWCNPISGHATLYWYQQILGQGPKLLIQFQNNGVVDDSQLPKDRFSAERLKGVDSTLKIQPAKLEDSAVYLCASSFLTPENTGELFFGEGSRLTVL.

This rearrangement joins TRBV12-3 or TRBV12-4 to TRBJ2-3; TRBD2 aligns across 10 bases. J lost 1 base, V lost 3 bases, and 10 bases had no gene match. The CDR3 contains 18 residues. The DNA for the CDR3 is TGTGCCAGCAGTTTCCTTCTGTTCGGGACTAGCGGCACAGATACGCAGTATTTT. Translation: CASSFLLFGTSGTDTQYF.

This chain joins TRBV7-3 and TRBJ2-1; 12 bases are shared with TRBD2. Germline CDR1 reads SGHTA; CDR2 reads FQGTGA. This CDR3 is built from 15 residues. With 5 bases clipped from V and 8 bases from J, the junction kept 7 bases outside the gene matches. DNA for the CDR3: TGTGCCAGCAGCCTACTAGCGGGAGGCCGCGATGAGCAGTTCTTC. Translation gives CASSLLAGGRDEQFF.

This clonotype was seen only a few times. The rearrangement links TRBV6-2 or TRBV6-3 to TRBJ2-6; no clear D. V lost 4 bases, J lost 3 bases, and 10 bases lay in between. The CDR3 length is 15 residues. CDR1 is MNHEY and CDR2 is SVGEGT in the germline V gene. CDR3: CASSSWIGGANVLTF. CDR3 nucleotide sequence: TGTGCCAGCAGTTCCTGGATAGGTGGGGCCAACGTCCTGACTTTC.

This clonotype was recorded many times. The chain links TRBV7-9 to TRBJ2-7; D is possibly TRBD2 (5 bases). In germline, CDR1 is SEHNR, CDR2 FQNEAQ (reference sequence). The V gene lost 4 bases and the J gene lost 2 bases, with 9 bases spanning the gap. This CDR3 is built from 13 residues. CDR3 sequence: CASSSDLTYEQYF. DNA of the CDR3: TGTGCCAGCAGCTCGGACTTAACCTACGAGCAGTACTTC.

This clonotype was seen at least ten times. This sequence joins TRBV29-1 and TRBJ2-7; 7 nucleotides align to TRBD2. Germline-derived CDR1 and CDR2 are SQVTM and ANQGSEA. V was pared by 6 bases and J by 4 bases, with 9 bases of the junction left unmatched. This CDR3 has 13 amino acids. The CDR3 DNA reads as TGCAGCGTCGGTGGCGGGAGAGCATACGAGCAGTACTTC. Its protein product is CSVGGGRAYEQYF.

This clonotype was seen more than once but under ten times. The J gene is TRBJ1-2, the V gene TRBV10-3; D possibly corresponds to TRBD1 (6 bases). V shed 7 bases and J shed 8 bases, with 17 bases lying between them. CDR3 length: 13 residues. Germline values: CDR1 ENHRY, CDR2 SYGVKD. The chain's CDR3 is CAINAGVGKGYTF. The CDR3 DNA follows: TGTGCCATCAATGCAGGGGTAGGGAAGGGCTACACCTTC.

Concerning this clonotype: A much more abundant neighbour one base away suggests this may be a read error. The V and J genes are TRBV6-1 and TRBJ2-3, with D hard to call. V lost 10 bases, J lost 3 bases, and 17 bases lay in between. The CDR3 sequence is 14 residues long. Germline CDR1 is MNHNS and CDR2 is SASEGT. The DNA for the CDR3 is TGTGCCACCTCCCCGATCCAGGCGACAGATACGCAGTATTTT. Protein: CATSPIQATDTQYF.

V gene TRBV28 combines with J gene TRBJ1-5, with D possibly TRBD1 on 5 matching bases. V lost 3 bases and J lost 7, with 13 bases in between. This CDR3 is built from 14 residues. CDR1 and CDR2 from the germline V gene are MDHEN and SYDVKM. CDR3 region: CASSFFQGGQPQHF. DNA for the CDR3: TGTGCCAGCAGTTTCTTCCAGGGCGGGCAGCCCCAGCATTTT.

This clonotype has a count of ten or more. This chain's CDR3 is CSALEMNTEAFF. The DNA for the CDR3 is TGCAGTGCGCTCGAGATGAACACTGAAGCTTTCTTT. The V call is TRBV20-1, the J call TRBJ1-1; D is unresolved. V shed 6 bases and J shed 0 bases, with 8 bases lying between them. Germline loops: CDR1 DFQATT, CDR2 SNEGSKA (reference sequence). The CDR3 has 12 amino acids.

This clonotype was seen at least ten times. The J gene is TRBJ2-7, the V gene TRBV11-2; tentative D call: TRBD1 (6 bases). There are 14 residues in the CDR3. Germline V lookup: CDR1 SGHAT, CDR2 FQNNGV. V gave up 4 bases and J gave up 1 base, with 11 bases separating them. CDR3 sequence (DNA): TGTGCCAGCAGCTCCATCAGGGGATCCTACGAGCAGTACTTC. Its protein product is CASSSIRGSYEQYF.

Comment on this clonotype: Given a much more abundant clone one base away, this may be a read error. J is TRBJ2-7 and V is TRBV29-1; D uncertain. The CDR3 has 12 residues. The germline V gene encodes CDR1 SQVTM and CDR2 ANQGSEA. The CDR3 DNA follows: TGCAGCGTTGAAGGGCCAGGCTACGAGCATTACTTC. Its protein is CSVEGPGYEHYF.